This T cell receptor (beta chain) was observed in a study of early T cells in non-severe SARS-CoV-2 infection. In the study overall: Alpha and beta chains were unpaired, from unsorted whole-blood bulk RNA. Findings and limits, study-wide: Matches to VDJdb favored anti-spike CD8 responses and missed private and CD4 specificities.

This CDR3 contains 14 residues. V gave up 1 base and J gave up 1 base, with 10 bases separating them. Germline V gene lookup returns CDR1 DFQATT and CDR2 SNEGSKA (reference sequence). Unique molecular identifiers were affixed to single, distinct cDNA molecules. TCRdb reanalysed the 5' RACE reads using MiXCR and keeps one entry per CDR3 protein. The repertoire holds some 41,000 distinct CDR3 sequences, about 5.3% seen once, with roughly 24% in the top ten. This clonotype was observed a few times. Its antigen is unidentified. The sample taken for sequencing was whole blood. The chain links TRBV20-1 to TRBJ1-1; D remains ambiguous. The TCR originated in an adult who was a healthcare worker with PCR-confirmed SARS-CoV-2 infection or an uninfected control (not recorded which). The CDR3 loop is CSARGVQKNTEAFF. The DNA for the CDR3 is TGCAGTGCTAGAGGGGTACAGAAGAACACTGAAGCTTTCTTT.